The clone carrying this TCR beta chain was detected a few times. The data originate from a study of identical twins. The CDR3 is 16 residues long. The J segment lost 4 bases and the V segment lost 2 bases, leaving 7 bases of the junction unmatched. Looked up from germline, CDR1 is SGHDT and CDR2 is YYEEEE. A single record per CDR3 protein comes from TCRdb applying MiXCR to the 5' RACE reads. Altogether 350,000 or so distinct CDR3 sequences are present, about 12% being singletons, with the ten largest covering 7.2%. These same records also appear under a second study, on yellow fever vaccine responses in identical twins.

The receptor comes from a woman aged 18-29 years in good health. The chain uses TRBV5-6 and TRBJ2-1; 9 positions agree with TRBD2. Specimen: CD8+ T cells sorted from blood. This CDR3 is CASSFLAGGGYNEQFF. CDR3 sequence (DNA): TGTGCCAGCAGCTTCCTTGCGGGAGGGGGGTACAATGAGCAGTTCTTC. Full variable domain (missing parts from reference TRBV5-6 and TRBJ2-1): DAGVTQSPTHLIKTRGQQVTLRCSPKSGHDTVSWYQQALGQGPQFIFQYYEEEERQRGNFPDRFSGHQFPNYSSELNVNALLLGDSALYLCASSFLAGGGYNEQFFGPGTRLTVL.